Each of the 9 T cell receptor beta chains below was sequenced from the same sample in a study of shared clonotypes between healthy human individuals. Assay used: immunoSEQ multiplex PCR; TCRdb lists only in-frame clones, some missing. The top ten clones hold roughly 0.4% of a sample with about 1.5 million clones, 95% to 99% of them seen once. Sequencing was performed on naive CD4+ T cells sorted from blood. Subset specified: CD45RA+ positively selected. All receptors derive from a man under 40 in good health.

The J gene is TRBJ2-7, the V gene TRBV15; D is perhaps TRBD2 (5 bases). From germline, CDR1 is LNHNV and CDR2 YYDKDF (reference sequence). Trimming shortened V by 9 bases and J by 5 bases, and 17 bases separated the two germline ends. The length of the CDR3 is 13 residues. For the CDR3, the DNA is TGTGCCACAACTCGGGGTGAAAGGGACGAGCAGTACTTC. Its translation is CATTRGERDEQYF.

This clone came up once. The CDR3 DNA reads TGTGCCAGCAGTCGACAGGGTAGAAGTGAAAAACTGTTTTTT. This translates into CASSRQGRSEKLFF. V usage is TRBV28 and J usage is TRBJ1-4; 7 bases are shared with TRBD1. Germline V lookup: CDR1 MDHEN, CDR2 SYDVKM. The CDR3 is 14 residues long. With V trimmed by 5 bases and J by 7 bases, 7 bases remained unmatched.

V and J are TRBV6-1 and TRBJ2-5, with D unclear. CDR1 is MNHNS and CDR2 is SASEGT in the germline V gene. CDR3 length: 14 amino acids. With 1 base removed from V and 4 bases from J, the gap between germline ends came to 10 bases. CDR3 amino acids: CASSEEPFGETQYF. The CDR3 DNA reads TGTGCCAGCAGTGAAGAGCCTTTCGGAGAGACCCAGTACTTC.

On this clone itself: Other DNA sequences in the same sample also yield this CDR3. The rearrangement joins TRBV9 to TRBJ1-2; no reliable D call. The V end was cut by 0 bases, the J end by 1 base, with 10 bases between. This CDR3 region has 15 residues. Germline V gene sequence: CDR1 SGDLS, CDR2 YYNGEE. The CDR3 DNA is TGTGCCAGCAGCGTAGATTCAGGACGTAACTATGGCTACACCTTC. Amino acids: CASSVDSGRNYGYTF.

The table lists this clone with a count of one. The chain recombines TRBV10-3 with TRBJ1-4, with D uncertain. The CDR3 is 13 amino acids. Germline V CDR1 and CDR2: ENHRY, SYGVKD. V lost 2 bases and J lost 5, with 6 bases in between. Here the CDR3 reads CAISEVVNEKLFF. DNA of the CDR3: TGTGCCATCAGTGAGGTCGTAAATGAAAAACTGTTTTTT.

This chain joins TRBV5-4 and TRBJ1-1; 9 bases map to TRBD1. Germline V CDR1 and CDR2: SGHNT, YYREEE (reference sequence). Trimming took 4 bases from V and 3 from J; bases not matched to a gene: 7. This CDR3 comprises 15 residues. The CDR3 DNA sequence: TGTGCCAGCAGCCGCCGGGACAGGGTTTACACTGAAGCTTTCTTT. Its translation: CASSRRDRVYTEAFF. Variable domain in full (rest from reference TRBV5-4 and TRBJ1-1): ETGVTQSPTHLIKTRGQQVTLRCSSQSGHNTVSWYQQALGQGPQFIFQYYREEENGRGNFPPRFSGLQFPNYSSELNVNALELDDSALYLCASSRRDRVYTEAFFGQGTRLTVV.

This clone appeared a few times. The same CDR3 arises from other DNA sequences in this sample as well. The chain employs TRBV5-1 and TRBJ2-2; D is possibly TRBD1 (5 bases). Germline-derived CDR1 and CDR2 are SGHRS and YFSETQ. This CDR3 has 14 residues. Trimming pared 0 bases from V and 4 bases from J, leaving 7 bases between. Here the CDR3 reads CASSLEGVTGELFF. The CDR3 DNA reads TGCGCCAGCAGCTTGGAAGGGGTCACCGGGGAGCTGTTTTTT.

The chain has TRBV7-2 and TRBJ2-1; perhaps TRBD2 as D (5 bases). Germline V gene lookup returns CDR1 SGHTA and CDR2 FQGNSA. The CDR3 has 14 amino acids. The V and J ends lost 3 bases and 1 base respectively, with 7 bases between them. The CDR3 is CASSFRRSYNEQFF. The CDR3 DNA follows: TGTGCCAGCAGCTTCAGGAGGTCCTACAATGAGCAGTTCTTC.

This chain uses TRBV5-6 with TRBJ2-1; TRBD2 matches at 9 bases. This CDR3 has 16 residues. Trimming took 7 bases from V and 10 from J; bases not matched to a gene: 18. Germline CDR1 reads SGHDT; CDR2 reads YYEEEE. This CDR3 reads CASGGKREARQWEQFF. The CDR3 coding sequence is TGTGCCAGCGGAGGGAAGCGGGAGGCGCGACAATGGGAGCAGTTCTTC.